The 18 T cell receptor beta chains below all came from one sample that was sequenced in a study of OX40 agonist ivuxolimab in advanced cancers. The assay was immunoSEQ multiplex PCR, and TCRdb's table has in-frame clones only and misses some. The sample consists of about 42,000 clones, about 86% of them appearing once. The specimen comprised CD4+ or CD8+ T cells sorted from blood, sampled in a trial of the OX40 agonist ivuxolimab. The receptors were sampled from an adult with an advanced solid tumor such as melanoma, head and neck, liver or kidney cancer.

The CDR3 bases are TGTGCCAGCAGCGCGAATCCCATATATGGCTACACCTTC. Amino acid sequence: CASSANPIYGYTF. The chain joins TRBV6-6 to TRBJ1-2; D uncertain. V lost 6 bases and J 5 bases, leaving 13 bases between the germline ends. This CDR3 is 13 amino acids long. Germline CDR1 is MNHNY and CDR2 is SVGAGI (reference sequence).

The chain links TRBV27 to TRBJ1-1, with D possibly TRBD1 on 5 matching bases. Deletions cut 2 bases from V and 7 bases from J, with 5 bases between. The germline V gene encodes CDR1 MNHEY and CDR2 SMNVEV (reference sequence). The CDR3 loop spans 11 amino acids. The CDR3 nucleotides are TGTGCCAGCAGTTTACAGGGTGAAGCTTTCTTT. As protein: CASSLQGEAFF.

The chain has TRBV7-9 and TRBJ2-7; 11 bases agree with TRBD1. This CDR3 region has 15 residues. Germline V gene data show CDR1 as SEHNR and CDR2 as FQNEAQ (reference sequence). With V trimmed by 5 bases and J by 5 bases, 8 bases remained unmatched. Here the CDR3 DNA reads TGTGCCAGCAGCAAAGGACAGGGGGCATCAAACGAGCAGTACTTC. It translates to CASSKGQGASNEQYF.

This clone occurred once. The chain couples TRBV14 to TRBJ2-7; no firm D call. The ends were cut back, 3 bases at V and 2 bases at J, with 8 bases in the middle. The germline V gene encodes CDR1 SGHDN and CDR2 FVKESK. The CDR3 contains 13 residues. The CDR3 loop reads CASSQGPTYEQYV. CDR3 sequence (DNA): TGTGCCAGCAGCCAGGGCCCTACCTACGAGCAGTACGTC.

Note on this clone: A far larger clone is just one base off, so this is likely a read error. The genes are TRBV7-7 and TRBJ1-1; D unclear. The V end was cut by 5 bases, the J end by 1 base, with 8 bases between. The CDR3 sequence is 13 residues long. The germline V gene has CDR1 SSHAT and CDR2 FNYEAQ (reference sequence). The CDR3 DNA sequence: TGTGCCAGCAGCCAAGGGTCGAACACTGAAGCTTTCTTT. Protein: CASSQGSNTEAFF.

This clone turned up a few times. The genes are TRBV7-9 and TRBJ2-7; D is perhaps TRBD2 (6 bases). The CDR3 is 14 amino acids. Germline-derived CDR1 and CDR2 are SEHNR and FQNEAQ (reference sequence). Trimming pared 5 bases from V and 2 bases from J, leaving 13 bases between. CDR3 sequence: CASSPPRDPYEQYV. Here the CDR3 DNA reads TGTGCCAGCAGCCCTCCGCGGGACCCCTACGAGCAGTACGTC.

The chain uses TRBV5-5 and TRBJ2-2, with D perhaps TRBD2 (5 bases). Per the germline V gene, CDR1 is SGHKS and CDR2 is YYEKEE (reference sequence). The V gene lost 0 bases and the J gene lost 0 bases, with 6 bases spanning the gap. The CDR3 consists of 15 residues. CDR3 coding DNA: TGTGCCAGCAGCTTGGGGAGGACGAACACCGGGGAGCTGTTTTTT. Protein: CASSLGRTNTGELFF.

The rearrangement links TRBV9 to TRBJ1-2; 7 nucleotides align to TRBD1. Losses at the gene ends were 4 bases for V and 0 bases for J; bases not matched to a gene: 3. Germline V gene data show CDR1 as SGDLS and CDR2 as YYNGEE. The CDR3 extends over 14 amino acids. The CDR3 coding sequence is TGTGCCAGCAGCCTAGGGACAGCTAACTATGGCTACACCTTC. It specifies CASSLGTANYGYTF.

The V gene is TRBV11-1, the J gene TRBJ2-3; 9 bases agree with TRBD2. The CDR3 is made up of 18 amino acids. The junction had 9 bases not matched to a gene; V was cut back by 0 bases and J by 2 bases. Germline-derived CDR1 and CDR2 are SGHAT and FQDESV (reference sequence). CDR3 region: CASSLAASGGPSTDTQYF. The CDR3 DNA sequence: TGTGCCAGCAGCTTAGCAGCCAGCGGGGGGCCCTCCACAGATACGCAGTATTTT.

DNA of the CDR3: TGTGCCAGTAGTATAGTTGCGGGAACCTACAATGAGCAGTTCTTC. Its translation is CASSIVAGTYNEQFF. The chain is built from TRBV19 and TRBJ2-1, with D perhaps TRBD2 (6 bases). Trimming removed 1 base at V and 2 bases at J, with 9 bases between. CDR1 is LNHDA and CDR2 is SQIVND in the germline V gene (reference sequence). This CDR3 is built from 15 residues.

The chain combines TRBV7-9 with TRBJ2-3; the match to TRBD2 covers 15 bases. This CDR3 spans 17 amino acids. V lost 6 bases, J lost 4 bases, and 8 bases stayed unmatched. The germline gives CDR1 SEHNR, CDR2 FQNEAQ (reference sequence). CDR3 nucleotides: TGTGCCAGCAGGCCCGAGGGACTAGCGGGGGGCGCAGATACGCAGTATTTT. Encoded protein: CASRPEGLAGGADTQYF.

This chain joins TRBV7-9 and TRBJ2-5; TRBD2 agrees at 11 bases. The V and J ends lost 6 bases and 5 bases, in that order; junction bases with no gene match: 8. This CDR3 comprises 15 residues. In germline, CDR1 is SEHNR, CDR2 FQNEAQ (reference sequence). The CDR3 reads CASRETSGDGETQYF. The CDR3 region has the DNA TGTGCCAGCAGGGAGACTAGCGGGGACGGGGAGACCCAGTACTTC.

As concerns this clone: The DNA is omitted, as the CDR3 cannot be located on it reliably, and the CDR3 follows TCRdb's listing. This chain links TRBV19 with TRBJ1-2; TRBD1, the D gene given by the table, was not confirmed from the DNA. Ends included, the CDR3 has 14 residues. The germline V gene has CDR1 LNHDA and CDR2 SQIVND (reference sequence). CDR3 loop: CASTFGPGNYGYTF.

The chain combines TRBV5-4 with TRBJ2-1; a possible D gene is TRBD2 (5 bases). Germline-derived CDR1 and CDR2 are SGHNT and YYREEE (reference sequence). Trimming took 1 base from V and 5 from J, leaving 13 bases between them. This CDR3 contains 15 residues. CDR3 sequence (DNA): TGTGCCAGCAGCTTGTTCGGGGAAGGTGACAATGAGCAGTTCTTC. Translation gives CASSLFGEGDNEQFF.

This chain links TRBV10-2 with TRBJ1-4, with D perhaps TRBD1 (5 bases). CDR1 and CDR2 (germline): WSHSY, SAAADI. The CDR3 spans 12 residues. The ends were cut back, 8 bases at V and 3 bases at J, with 7 bases in the middle. The CDR3 region has the DNA TGCGCCAGCGAGGGGTCTAATGAAAAACTGTTTTTT. Encoded protein: CASEGSNEKLFF.

The chain employs TRBV29-1 and TRBJ2-2, with D tentatively TRBD2 (5 bases). The CDR3 contains 13 residues. From germline, CDR1 is SQVTM and CDR2 ANQGSEA. Trimming removed 4 bases from V and 4 bases from J, with 10 bases in between. In DNA, the CDR3 is TGCAGCGTTGCCCTAGCAACCACCGGGGAGCTGTTTTTT. This gives the protein CSVALATTGELFF.

The chain uses TRBV6-5 and TRBJ1-5, with D unresolved. CDR3 length: 15 amino acids. CDR1 and CDR2 (germline): MNHEY, SVGAGI. The ends were cut back, 0 bases at V and 11 bases at J, with 17 bases in the middle. The CDR3 DNA reads TGTGCCAGCAGTTACTCGTCCGGCCGACCTGAAGCCCAGCATTTT. Translated: CASSYSSGRPEAQHF.

V usage is TRBV4-2 and J usage is TRBJ2-2, with D possibly TRBD1 on 5 matching bases. V was cut by 2 bases and J by 2 bases, with 12 bases left in between. Germline V CDR1 and CDR2: LGHNA, YNFKEQ. The CDR3 loop spans 16 amino acids. Written as DNA, the CDR3 is TGTGCCAGCAGCCAACCCGCGGACACCAACACCGGGGAGCTGTTTTTT. As protein: CASSQPADTNTGELFF.